This paragraph covers one T cell receptor (beta chain) sequence. Germline V gives CDR1 SGHTA, CDR2 FQGNSA. The CDR3 has 16 amino acids. V was cut by 5 bases and J by 7 bases, with 24 bases left in between. Only in-frame clones appear in the TCRdb table, and some are missing; sequencing was by immunoSEQ multiplex PCR. The data hold about 960,000 clones, with approximately 76% observed a single time. These data belong to a study of shared clonotypes between healthy human individuals. The chain links TRBV7-2 to TRBJ2-7; no definite D call. Sequencing was carried out using memory CD4+ T cells sorted from blood. As for subset: CD45RA-negative fraction. The receptor's source is a man between 18 and 35 years old in good health. The DNA of the CDR3 is TGTGCCAGCAGCCCTGACCTTAAGGGTTCAGGTGCAGAGCAGTACTTC. It is translated as CASSPDLKGSGAEQYF.